The present TCR beta chain was sequenced within a study of cytomegalovirus exposure and HLA in healthy donors. Regarding the study as a whole: About 87% or about 30% of the time was how often most TCR beta V segments were productive, according to an earlier analysis. Later analysis demonstrated an association between a missense DCLRE1C variant and TCR beta V- and J-gene trimming. It was shown in a later analysis that HLA-associated TCR beta chains were more clonally expanded than other, equally common chains. There was a cluster of highly shared sequence variants that was likely a sequencing artifact.

The study ran its PCR with 60 Vbeta and 13 Jbeta primers. Sequenced by immunoSEQ multiplex PCR; TCRdb stores in-frame clones only, minus some. The sample records some 120,000 clones, about 80% being singletons. In the case of this clone: The antigen is not known.

The CDR3 has 13 amino acids. Germline assignment: CDR1 MNHEY and CDR2 SMNVEV (reference sequence). V shed 3 bases, J shed 7 bases, and the junction held 5 bases outside the gene matches. The sequencing sample was made of PBMCs. This clonotype was sampled from a man aged 30 to 45 in good health and CMV-seropositive. The V and J genes are TRBV27 and TRBJ1-2, with TRBD1 matching 7 bases. Written as DNA, the CDR3 is TGTGCCAGCAGTTTGAAGGGGGCGGTTGGCTACACCTTC. Encoded protein: CASSLKGAVGYTF.